A selection of T cell receptor beta chains follows, all from one sample in a study of cytomegalovirus exposure and HLA in healthy donors. The table came from immunoSEQ multiplex PCR; TCRdb's copy has only in-frame clones and leaves some out. The sample yields some 150,000 clones, roughly 80% seen once. Sample: PBMCs. The source is a man aged 30 to 45 in good health and CMV-seropositive. CDR3s include the opening cysteine and the closing phenylalanine or tryptophan.

CDR3 length,V gene,J gene,CDR3 protein
15,TRBV6-5,TRBJ1-4,CASSPDGTGAEKLFF
13,TRBV19,TRBJ2-7,CASTDKTKHEQYF
16,TRBV9,TRBJ1-1,CASSLSRLDMNTEAFF
16,TRBV6-5,TRBJ2-7,CASSSLSPAARYEQYF
14,TRBV2,TRBJ2-5,CATTPTGYQETQYF
14,TRBV2,TRBJ1-2,CASTQGGPAYGYTF
14,TRBV30,TRBJ1-2,CAWSEGETNYGYTF
11,TRBV30,TRBJ2-1,CAWSSLDEQFF
15,TRBV6-1,TRBJ2-5,CASSELAGGQETQYF
13,TRBV6-1,TRBJ2-7,CASRGTSTAEQYF
20,TRBV4-1,TRBJ1-4,CASSQGLRRKGASDGEKLFF
16,TRBV7-9,TRBJ2-7,CASSLGLAGLSYEQYF
14,TRBV2,TRBJ1-5,CASSSDRTNQPQHF
15,TRBV9,TRBJ2-3,CASSVGLTQADTQYF
17,TRBV5-6,TRBJ2-5,CASSLEASSSVRETQYF
14,TRBV6-5,TRBJ1-2,CASSYFGQGAGYTF
15,TRBV2,TRBJ1-1,CASSEQGAVNTEAFF
18,TRBV5-1,TRBJ2-3,CASRDSGGPGFFTDTQYF
16,TRBV2,TRBJ1-1,CASSDIGTGGNTEAFF
14,TRBV16,TRBJ1-1,CASSPAGRLTEAFF
15,TRBV5-1,TRBJ2-1,CASSLGHGSYNEQFF
13,TRBV27,TRBJ2-1,CAIGQGAFNEQFF
16,TRBV5-1,TRBJ2-5,CASSLGGTGGQETQYF
16,TRBV11-2,TRBJ1-3,CASSPGIGVDGNTIYF
16,TRBV4-1,TRBJ2-1,CASSRAGTGTYNEQFF
14,TRBV4-3,TRBJ2-7,CASSHNSRGYEQYF
16,TRBV7-9,TRBJ2-1,CASSLALGGRGNEQFF
16,TRBV12-5,TRBJ2-2,CASGPHPGLNTGELFF
15,TRBV5-5,TRBJ2-7,CASSGTRYKIYEQYF
14,TRBV5-4,TRBJ2-6,CASSLQAGANGLTF
15,TRBV4-3,TRBJ1-1,CASSQQYSLNTEAFF
15,TRBV4-3,TRBJ2-5,CASSQVLAVQETQYF
14,TRBV19,TRBJ2-7,CASSVGTRGYEQYF
15,TRBV18,TRBJ2-3,CASSPLAGRTDTQYF
16,TRBV15,TRBJ1-5,CATSTGQGVGNQPQHF
13,TRBV2,TRBJ1-5,CASSRQGDQPQHF
13,TRBV10-2,TRBJ2-7,CASRPGQTYEQYF
15,TRBV7-9,TRBJ2-1,CASRGRDSQINEQFF
16,TRBV9,TRBJ2-3,CASSVGLKASTDTQYF
16,TRBV4-1,TRBJ2-5,CASSQGVASGQETQYF
16,TRBV18,TRBJ1-1,CASSPGYGGGNTEAFF
14,TRBV5-1,TRBJ2-2,CASRTIANTGELFF
11,TRBV6-5,TRBJ2-5,CASSRQETQYF
14,TRBV28,TRBJ2-1,CASSPYRGRGEQFF
15,TRBV7-8,TRBJ2-7,CASSLERTPAYEQYF
16,TRBV5-1,TRBJ2-3,CASSLGLAGFKDTQYF
16,TRBV4-3,TRBJ1-1,CASSQDQDRLNTEAFF
15,TRBV5-1,TRBJ2-7,CASRIAGGPSYEQYF
13,TRBV7-2,TRBJ1-1,CASSFWRDTEAFF
16,TRBV9,TRBJ1-1,CASSPQSVQGNTEAFF
14,TRBV27,TRBJ2-7,CASSLDRQSYEQYF
13,TRBV6-1,TRBJ1-2,CASGDRGNYGYTF
12,TRBV6-1,TRBJ2-1,CASSELRIEQFF